This T cell receptor beta chain originates from a study of monozygotic twins with inflammatory bowel disease. Study results and limitations: The authors found no support for a single strong IBD-associated signal or clonotype.

This CDR3 spans 13 amino acids. CDR1 is SGHRS, CDR2 YFSETQ, per germline. The template-switching step introduced UMIs that carried a 6-nucleotide sample barcode. One entry per CDR3 protein, without DNA, is what TCRdb gives after re-calling the 5' RACE reads. The table for this sample gives around 400,000 distinct CDR3 sequences. As for this clonotype: Its antigen is currently unknown.

The source of this sequence is a human donor with ulcerative colitis or Crohn's disease, or a healthy co-twin of an affected twin (not recorded which). This chain joins TRBV5-1 and TRBJ1-1; TCRdb returns TRBD1, unconfirmable since there is no DNA. Sequencing input: blood. The CDR3 here is CASNDGGAGKAFF.